A selection of T cell receptor beta chains follows, all from one sample in a study of T cell repertoires in ileal Crohn's disease. The assay was immunoSEQ multiplex PCR, and TCRdb's table has in-frame clones only and misses some. The sample contains around 8,900 clones, roughly 75% of which appear only once. Sequenced material: ileal tissue. These receptors all come from an adult with Crohn's disease. The CDR3 runs from the conserved cysteine through the conserved F or W. The order of the fields is clone size, D gene, J gene, V gene, CDR3 protein, CDR3 DNA. D genes are given only for firm matches. Clone size is given for some rows only: seen once, a few or many times, or a class if the clone is expanded.

size: .; D: .; J: TRBJ1-1; V: TRBV9; CDR3: CASSPPWGNTEAFF; DNA: TGTGCCAGCAGCCCCCCGTGGGGCAACACTGAAGCTTTCTTT
size: .; D: .; J: TRBJ2-3; V: TRBV5-6; CDR3: CASSLVAGADTQYF; DNA: TGTGCCAGCAGCTTGGTCGCCGGGGCAGATACGCAGTATTTT
size: .; D: .; J: TRBJ2-7; V: TRBV14; CDR3: CASSQDLGGSEQYF; DNA: TGTGCCAGCAGCCAAGATTTGGGGGGAAGCGAGCAGTACTTC
size: .; D: .; J: TRBJ2-7; V: TRBV4-3; CDR3: CASSQGRLDSYEQYF; DNA: TGCGCCAGTAGCCAAGGGCGTCTAGACTCCTACGAGCAGTACTTC
size: .; D: TRBD2; J: TRBJ2-1; V: TRBV27; CDR3: CASSLIAGGPHEQFF; DNA: TGTGCCAGCAGTTTAATAGCGGGGGGGCCCCATGAGCAGTTCTTC
size: .; D: TRBD1; J: TRBJ1-2; V: TRBV11-2; CDR3: CASSLETTGAGYTF; DNA: TGTGCCAGCAGCTTAGAAACGACAGGGGCCGGCTACACCTTC
size: .; D: .; J: TRBJ2-7; V: TRBV4-2; CDR3: CASSSQLLYEQYF; DNA: TGTGCCAGCAGCTCCCAACTCCTCTACGAGCAGTACTTC
size: .; D: .; J: TRBJ2-6; V: TRBV27; CDR3: CASSASSGANVLTF; DNA: TGTGCCAGCAGTGCGAGCTCTGGGGCCAACGTCCTGACTTTC
size: once; D: TRBD2; J: TRBJ2-4; V: TRBV27; CDR3: CASSLSRRGENIQYF; DNA: TGTGCCAGCAGTTTATCGAGGCGGGGGGAAAACATTCAGTACTTC
size: .; D: TRBD1; J: TRBJ2-7; V: TRBV6-5; CDR3: CASRALGTGAYEQYF; DNA: TGTGCCAGCAGAGCTTTGGGGACAGGGGCCTACGAGCAGTACTTC
size: .; D: TRBD1; J: TRBJ2-1; V: TRBV27; CDR3: CASSKPPRGRGLGEQFF; DNA: TGTGCCAGCAGTAAACCGCCACGAGGCAGGGGGCTGGGGGAGCAGTTCTTC
size: .; D: TRBD1; J: TRBJ2-7; V: TRBV4-3; CDR3: CASSQDGRTGREQYF; DNA: TGCGCCAGCAGCCAAGATGGAAGGACAGGGCGCGAGCAGTACTTC
size: .; D: .; J: TRBJ2-3; V: TRBV9; CDR3: CASSVGGRTDTQYF; DNA: TGTGCCAGCAGCGTAGGGGGGCGCACAGATACGCAGTATTTT
size: .; D: .; J: TRBJ2-7; V: TRBV6-4; CDR3: CASSEVAGGDFYEQYF; DNA: TGTGCCAGCAGTGAAGTTGCAGGAGGGGATTTCTACGAGCAGTACTTC
size: .; D: .; J: TRBJ2-3; V: TRBV2; CDR3: CASTPVGLATDTQYF; DNA: TGTGCCAGCACCCCTGTAGGACTTGCGACAGATACGCAGTATTTT
size: .; D: .; J: TRBJ2-1; V: TRBV7-3; CDR3: CASSLAVGSGSYYNEQFF; DNA: TGTGCCAGCAGCTTAGCGGTCGGCAGCGGATCTTACTACAATGAGCAGTTCTTC
size: .; D: TRBD2; J: TRBJ2-1; V: TRBV27; CDR3: CASGLAYNEQFF; DNA: TGTGCCAGCGGACTAGCGTACAATGAGCAGTTCTTC
size: .; D: .; J: TRBJ2-1; V: TRBV27; CDR3: CASSPRDAYNEQFF; DNA: TGTGCCAGCAGTCCCCGGGATGCCTACAATGAGCAGTTCTTC
size: .; D: TRBD1; J: TRBJ1-1; V: TRBV7-9; CDR3: CASSPQPGDRGGRNTEAFF; DNA: TGTGCCAGCAGCCCCCAGCCAGGGGACAGGGGAGGGAGGAACACTGAAGCTTTCTTT
size: .; D: .; J: TRBJ2-7; V: TRBV6-1; CDR3: CASSDPPFSYEQYF; DNA: TGTGCCAGCAGTGATCCCCCCTTCTCCTACGAGCAGTACTTC
size: .; D: .; J: TRBJ1-2; V: TRBV6-5; CDR3: CAAAPGDYGYTF; DNA: TGTGCCGCCGCACCAGGGGACTATGGCTACACCTTC
size: .; D: TRBD2; J: TRBJ2-7; V: TRBV7-8; CDR3: CASSPGLAGETYEQYF; DNA: TGCGCCAGCAGTCCAGGACTAGCGGGAGAGACCTACGAGCAGTACTTC
size: .; D: .; J: TRBJ1-5; V: TRBV11-2; CDR3: CASSLAGGLQPQHF; DNA: TGTGCCAGCAGCTTAGCTGGGGGCCTGCAGCCCCAGCATTTT
size: few; D: .; J: TRBJ2-7; V: TRBV27; CDR3: CASSSKTYEQYF; DNA: TGTGCCAGCAGTTCCAAAACCTACGAGCAGTACTTC
size: .; D: .; J: TRBJ2-2; V: TRBV7-3; CDR3: CASSFSGNTGELFF; DNA: TGTGCCAGCAGCTTTTCGGGGAACACCGGGGAGCTGTTTTTT
size: .; D: TRBD2; J: TRBJ2-2; V: TRBV19; CDR3: CASSIGLAGGPNTGELFF; DNA: TGTGCCAGTAGTATCGGACTAGCGGGAGGGCCGAACACCGGGGAGCTGTTTTTT
size: .; D: .; J: TRBJ2-3; V: TRBV5-6; CDR3: CASSLGTGSGTDTQYF; DNA: TGTGCCAGCAGCTTGGGGACGGGGTCGGGCACAGATACGCAGTATTTT
size: once; D: .; J: TRBJ1-1; V: TRBV6-6; CDR3: CASRQLAAFF; DNA: TGTGCCAGCCGGCAACTAGCAGCTTTCTTT
size: .; D: TRBD1; J: TRBJ1-1; V: TRBV5-1; CDR3: CASSSTGTGVTEAFF; DNA: TGCGCCAGCAGCTCAACCGGGACAGGGGTCACTGAAGCTTTCTTT
size: .; D: TRBD1; J: TRBJ1-3; V: TRBV5-1; CDR3: CASSPTGQGVNTIYF; DNA: TGCGCCAGCAGCCCCACGGGACAGGGTGTAAACACCATATATTTT
size: .; D: TRBD2; J: TRBJ2-7; V: TRBV5-1; CDR3: CASSLGLAGGYYEQYF; DNA: TGCGCCAGCAGCTTAGGTCTAGCGGGGGGCTACTACGAGCAGTACTTC
size: once; D: .; J: TRBJ1-6; V: TRBV6-5; CDR3: CASSYEIHSPLHF; DNA: TGTGCCAGCAGTTACGAGATTCATTCACCCCTCCACTTT
size: .; D: TRBD1; J: TRBJ2-5; V: TRBV19; CDR3: CASSPTGGQETQYF; DNA: TGTGCCAGTAGTCCGACAGGGGGCCAAGAGACCCAGTACTTC
size: .; D: TRBD2; J: TRBJ2-1; V: TRBV5-6; CDR3: CASSLAAGDEQFF; DNA: TGTGCCAGCAGCTTGGCCGCGGGAGATGAGCAGTTCTTC
size: few; D: .; J: TRBJ2-1; V: TRBV28; CDR3: CASSPPPRNEQFF; DNA: TGTGCCAGCAGTCCCCCGCCTCGGAATGAGCAGTTCTTC